This T cell receptor (beta chain) was sequenced in a study of radiation and T cells in renal cell carcinoma. The overall study: Nephrectomy followed 15 Gy stereotactic body radiation by 4 weeks. Broader study findings: From baseline, blood top tumor clonotypes peaked at 2 weeks post-radiation.

Stated time point: blood 2 weeks post-SBRT. This sample's treatment: 15 Gy SBRT to primary tumor, nephrectomy 4 weeks later. The patient's renal cell carcinoma had clear cell pathology. The germline V and J ends were trimmed by 5 bases and 8 bases, with 18 bases remaining between them. The CDR3 covers 14 residues. Germline V gene sequence: CDR1 LNHDA, CDR2 SQIVND (reference sequence). This clone showed up just once. Its antigen remains unidentified. The table came from immunoSEQ multiplex PCR; TCRdb's copy has only in-frame clones and leaves some out. The sample has roughly 130,000 clones, about 88% seen once; the top ten hold over 4.5%.

The sample here was blood, taken from a patient whose treatment included radiotherapy and nephrectomy. This clonotype was obtained from a woman in her seventies with renal cell carcinoma. This chain joins TRBV19 and TRBJ1-1; D perhaps matches TRBD1 (5 bases). The CDR3 DNA reads as TGTGCCAGTAGTCCCCTTGGGCAGGGCGGGGAAGCTTTCTTT. Translated: CASSPLGQGGEAFF. The full variable domain, its missing parts supplied by reference TRBV19 and TRBJ1-1, is DGGITQSPKYLFRKEGQNVTLSCEQNLNHDAMYWYRQDPGQGLRLIYYSQIVNDFQKGDIAEGYSVSREKKESFPLTVTSAQKNPTAFYLCASSPLGQGGEAFFGQGTRLTVV.